This entry is about one TCR beta chain. The entry originates in a study of OX40 agonist ivuxolimab in advanced cancers. Germline V gene sequence: CDR1 SGHDN, CDR2 FVKESK. V was clipped by 0 bases and J by 3 bases; unmatched bases: 8. The CDR3 is made up of 17 amino acids. Blood specimens came from baseline, cycle 4 day 1, and cycle 7 day 1. Clones were read by immunoSEQ multiplex PCR, and TCRdb kept only the in-frame ones, dropping some. Of tens of thousands of clones detected, about nine tenths appear once; the ten largest clones hold 35% to 45%. This clonotype was sampled from an adult with an advanced solid tumor such as melanoma, head and neck, liver or kidney cancer. The input for sequencing was CD4+ or CD8+ T cells sorted from blood, taken in a trial of the OX40 agonist ivuxolimab. The chain employs TRBV14 and TRBJ2-5; TRBD2 agrees at 9 bases. In DNA, the CDR3 is TGTGCCAGCAGCCAAGATGAGTCTAGCGGGGTGGAAGAGACCCAGTACTTC. It yields the protein CASSQDESSGVEETQYF.